This TCR beta chain was captured in a study of cytomegalovirus exposure and HLA in healthy donors. In regard to this clone: No antigen is known for it.

There are 15 residues in the CDR3. Between the trimmed V and J ends, which lost 0 bases and 4 bases, there was a span of 10 bases. Per germline, CDR1 KGHSH and CDR2 LQKENI. Study-wide results and caveats: Later findings reportedly placed an Asian-associated ancestry cluster below the approximately 620-donor mean for N-insertions.

PCR involved 60 Vbeta and 13 Jbeta primers. Generated by immunoSEQ multiplex PCR, the TCRdb table keeps only in-frame clones and is missing some. Among about 63,000 clones listed, roughly 75% were seen once. The V and J genes are TRBV18 and TRBJ2-1; D perhaps matches TRBD2 (5 bases). The TCR sequence derives from a woman aged 40 to 50 in good health and CMV-seropositive. Sequencing input: PBMCs. The CDR3 loop is CASSPPQRTYNEQFF. The CDR3 nucleotides are TGTGCCAGCTCACCACCACAGCGGACTTACAATGAGCAGTTCTTC.